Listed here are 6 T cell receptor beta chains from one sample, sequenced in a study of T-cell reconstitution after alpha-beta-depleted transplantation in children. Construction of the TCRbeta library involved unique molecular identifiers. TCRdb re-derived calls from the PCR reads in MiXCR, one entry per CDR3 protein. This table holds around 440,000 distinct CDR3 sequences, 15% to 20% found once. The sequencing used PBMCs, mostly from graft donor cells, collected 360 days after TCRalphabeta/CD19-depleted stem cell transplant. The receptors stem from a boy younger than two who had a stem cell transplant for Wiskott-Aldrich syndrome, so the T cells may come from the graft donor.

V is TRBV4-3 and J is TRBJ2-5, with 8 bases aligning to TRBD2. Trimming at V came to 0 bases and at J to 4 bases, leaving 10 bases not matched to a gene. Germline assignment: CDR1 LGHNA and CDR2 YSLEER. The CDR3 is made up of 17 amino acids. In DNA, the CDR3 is TGCGCCAGCAGCCAAGATAGTGCGAGCGGGAGAGGAGAGACCCAGTACTTC. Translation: CASSQDSASGRGETQYF.

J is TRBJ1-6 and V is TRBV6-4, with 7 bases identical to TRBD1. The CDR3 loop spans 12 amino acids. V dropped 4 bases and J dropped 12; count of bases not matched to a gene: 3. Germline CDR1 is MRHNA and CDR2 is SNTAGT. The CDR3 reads CASSVPGGPLHF. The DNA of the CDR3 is TGTGCCAGCAGTGTACCAGGGGGACCCCTCCACTTT.

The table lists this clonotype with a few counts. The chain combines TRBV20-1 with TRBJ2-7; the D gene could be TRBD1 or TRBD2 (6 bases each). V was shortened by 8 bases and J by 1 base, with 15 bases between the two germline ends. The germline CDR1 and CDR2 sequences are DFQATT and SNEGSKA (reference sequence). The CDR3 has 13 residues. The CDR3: CSFWGAPSYEQYF. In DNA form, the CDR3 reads TGCAGTTTTTGGGGGGCGCCATCCTACGAGCAGTACTTC.

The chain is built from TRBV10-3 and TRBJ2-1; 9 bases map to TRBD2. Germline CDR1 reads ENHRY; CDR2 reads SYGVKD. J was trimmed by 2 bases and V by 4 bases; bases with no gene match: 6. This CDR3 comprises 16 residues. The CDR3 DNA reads TGTGCCATCAGTGCTGCTAGCGGGAATGCCTACAATGAGCAGTTCTTC. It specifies CAISAASGNAYNEQFF.

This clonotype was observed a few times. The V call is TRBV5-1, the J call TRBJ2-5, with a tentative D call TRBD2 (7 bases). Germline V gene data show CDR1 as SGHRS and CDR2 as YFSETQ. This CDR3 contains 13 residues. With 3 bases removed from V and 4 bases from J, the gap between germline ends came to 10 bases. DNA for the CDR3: TGCGCCAGCAGCTGGGGGGGCGGAGAGACCCAGTACTTC. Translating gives CASSWGGGETQYF.

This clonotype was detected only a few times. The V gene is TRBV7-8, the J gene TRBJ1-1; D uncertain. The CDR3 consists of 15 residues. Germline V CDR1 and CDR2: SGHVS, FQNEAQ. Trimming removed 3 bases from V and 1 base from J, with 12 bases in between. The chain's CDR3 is CASSFEETRNTEAFF. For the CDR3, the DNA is TGTGCCAGCAGCTTCGAAGAGACTCGGAACACTGAAGCTTTCTTT.